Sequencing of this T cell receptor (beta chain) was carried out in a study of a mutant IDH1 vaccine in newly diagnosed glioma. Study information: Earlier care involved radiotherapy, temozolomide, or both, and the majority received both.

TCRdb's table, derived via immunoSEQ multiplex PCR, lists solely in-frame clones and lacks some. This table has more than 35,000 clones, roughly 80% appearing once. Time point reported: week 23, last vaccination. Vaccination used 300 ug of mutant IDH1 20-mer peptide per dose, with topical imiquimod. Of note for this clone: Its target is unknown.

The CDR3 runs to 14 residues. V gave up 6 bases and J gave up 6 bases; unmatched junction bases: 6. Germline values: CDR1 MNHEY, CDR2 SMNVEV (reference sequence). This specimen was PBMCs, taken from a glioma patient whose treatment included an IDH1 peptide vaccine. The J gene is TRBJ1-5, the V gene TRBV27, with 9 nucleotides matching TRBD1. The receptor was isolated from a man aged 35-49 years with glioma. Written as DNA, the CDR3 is TGTGCCAGCAGGTCAACAGGGGGCCTTCAGCCCCAGCATTTT. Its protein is CASRSTGGLQPQHF.